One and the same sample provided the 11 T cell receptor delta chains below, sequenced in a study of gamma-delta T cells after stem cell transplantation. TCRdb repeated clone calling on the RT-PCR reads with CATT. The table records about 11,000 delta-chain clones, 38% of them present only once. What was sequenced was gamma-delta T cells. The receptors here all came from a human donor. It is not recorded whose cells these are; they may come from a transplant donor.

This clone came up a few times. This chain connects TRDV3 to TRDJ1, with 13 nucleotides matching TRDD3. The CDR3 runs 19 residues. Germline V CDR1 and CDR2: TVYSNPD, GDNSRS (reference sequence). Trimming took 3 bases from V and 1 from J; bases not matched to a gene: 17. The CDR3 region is CALDPISTGGYAFTDKLIF. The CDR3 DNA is TGTGCCTTGGACCCAATTAGTACTGGGGGATACGCATTCACCGATAAACTCATCTTT.

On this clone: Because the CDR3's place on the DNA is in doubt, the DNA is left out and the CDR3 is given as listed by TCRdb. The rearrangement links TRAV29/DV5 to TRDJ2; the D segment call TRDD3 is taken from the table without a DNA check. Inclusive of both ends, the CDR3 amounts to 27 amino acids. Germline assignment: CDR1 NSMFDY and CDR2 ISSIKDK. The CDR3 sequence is CSVLLCSKPFWPSVVLGDYALTAQLFF.

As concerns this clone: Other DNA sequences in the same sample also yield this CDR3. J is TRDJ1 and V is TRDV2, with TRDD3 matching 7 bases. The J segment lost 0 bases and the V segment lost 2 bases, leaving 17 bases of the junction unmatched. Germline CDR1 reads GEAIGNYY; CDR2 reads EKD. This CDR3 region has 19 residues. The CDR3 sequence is CACDKRWTSGGMYTDKLIF. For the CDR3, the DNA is TGTGCCTGTGACAAGCGGTGGACGTCGGGGGGGATGTACACCGATAAACTCATCTTT.

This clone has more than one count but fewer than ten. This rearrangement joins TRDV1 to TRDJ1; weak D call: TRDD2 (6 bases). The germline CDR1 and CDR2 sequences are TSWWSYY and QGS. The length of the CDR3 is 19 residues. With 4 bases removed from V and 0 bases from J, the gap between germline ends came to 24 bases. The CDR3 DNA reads TGTGCTCTTGGGGGAAGGCTGGTCCTACTTAAATCCTACACCGATAAACTCATCTTT. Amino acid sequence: CALGGRLVLLKSYTDKLIF.

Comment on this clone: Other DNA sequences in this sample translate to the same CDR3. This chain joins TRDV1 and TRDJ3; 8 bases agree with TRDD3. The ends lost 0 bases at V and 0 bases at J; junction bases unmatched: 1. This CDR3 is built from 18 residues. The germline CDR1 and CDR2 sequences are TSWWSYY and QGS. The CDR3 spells CALGELLGGSWDTRQMFF. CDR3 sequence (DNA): TGTGCTCTTGGGGAACTACTGGGGGGCTCCTGGGACACCCGACAGATGTTTTTC.

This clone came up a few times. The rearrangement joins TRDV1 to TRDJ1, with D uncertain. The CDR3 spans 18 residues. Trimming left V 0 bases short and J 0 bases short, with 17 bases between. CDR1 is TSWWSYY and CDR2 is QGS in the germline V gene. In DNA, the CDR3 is TGTGCTCTTGGGGAACTAAACAATGCCTGGTCTTACACCGATAAACTCATCTTT. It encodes CALGELNNAWSYTDKLIF.

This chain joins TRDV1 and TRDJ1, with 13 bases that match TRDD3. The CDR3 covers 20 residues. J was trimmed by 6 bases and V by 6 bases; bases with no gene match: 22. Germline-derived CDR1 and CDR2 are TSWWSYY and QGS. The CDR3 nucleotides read TGTGCTCTTGGCCGTGCCCTTTCCTTTGTACTGGGGGATACGGGTCATAAACTCATCTTT. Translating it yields CALGRALSFVLGDTGHKLIF.

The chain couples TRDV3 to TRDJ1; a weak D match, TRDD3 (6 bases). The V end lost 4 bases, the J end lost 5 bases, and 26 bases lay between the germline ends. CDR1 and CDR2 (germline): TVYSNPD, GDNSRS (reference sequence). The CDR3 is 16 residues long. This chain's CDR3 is CACGAWERDMEDKLIF. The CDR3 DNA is TGTGCCTGTGGAGCCTGGGAAAGGGATATGGAGGATAAACTCATCTTT.

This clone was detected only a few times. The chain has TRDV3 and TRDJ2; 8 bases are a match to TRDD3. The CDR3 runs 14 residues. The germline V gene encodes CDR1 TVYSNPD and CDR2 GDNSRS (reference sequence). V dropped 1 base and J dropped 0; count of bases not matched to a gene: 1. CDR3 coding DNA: TGTGCCTTTACTGGGGGAGCTTTGACAGCACAACTCTTCTTT. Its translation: CAFTGGALTAQLFF. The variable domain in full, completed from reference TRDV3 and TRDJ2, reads CDKVTQSSPDQTVASGSEVVLLCTYDTVYSNPDLFWYRIRPDYSFQFVFYGDNSRSEGADFTQGRFSVKHILTQKAFHLVISPVRTEDSATYYCAFTGGALTAQLFFGKGTQLIVEP.

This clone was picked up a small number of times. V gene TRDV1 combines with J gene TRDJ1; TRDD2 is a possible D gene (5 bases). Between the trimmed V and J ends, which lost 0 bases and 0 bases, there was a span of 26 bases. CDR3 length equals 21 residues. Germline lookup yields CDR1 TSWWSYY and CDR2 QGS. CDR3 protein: CALGELHSYSSPLPYTDKLIF. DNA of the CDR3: TGTGCTCTTGGGGAACTCCACTCCTATTCCTCCCCATTACCGTACACCGATAAACTCATCTTT.

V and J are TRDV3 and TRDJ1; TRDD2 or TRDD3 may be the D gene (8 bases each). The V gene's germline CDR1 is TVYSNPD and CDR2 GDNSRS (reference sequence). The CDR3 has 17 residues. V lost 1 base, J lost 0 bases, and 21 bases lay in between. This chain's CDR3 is CAFIFLPWGTHTDKLIF. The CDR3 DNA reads TGTGCCTTTATCTTCCTACCCTGGGGGACCCACACCGATAAACTCATCTTT.